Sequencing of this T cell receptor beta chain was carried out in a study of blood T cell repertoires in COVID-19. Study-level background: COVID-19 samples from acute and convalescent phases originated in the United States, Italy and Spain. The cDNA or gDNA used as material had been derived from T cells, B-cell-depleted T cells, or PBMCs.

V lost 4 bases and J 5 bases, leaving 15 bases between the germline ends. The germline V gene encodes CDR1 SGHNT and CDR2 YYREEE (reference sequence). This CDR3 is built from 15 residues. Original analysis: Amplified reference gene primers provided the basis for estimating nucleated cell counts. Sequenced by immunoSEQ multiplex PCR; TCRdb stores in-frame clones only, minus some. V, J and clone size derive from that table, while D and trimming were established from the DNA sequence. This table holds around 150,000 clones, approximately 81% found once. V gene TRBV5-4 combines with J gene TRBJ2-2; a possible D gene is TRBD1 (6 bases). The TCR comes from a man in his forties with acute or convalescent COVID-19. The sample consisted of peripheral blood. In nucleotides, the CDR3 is TGTGCCAGCAGCCCCTTAGGGGGACGGACCGGGGAGCTGTTTTTT. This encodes CASSPLGGRTGELFF. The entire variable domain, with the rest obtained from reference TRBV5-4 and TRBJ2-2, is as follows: ETGVTQSPTHLIKTRGQQVTLRCSSQSGHNTVSWYQQALGQGPQFIFQYYREEENGRGNFPPRFSGLQFPNYSSELNVNALELDDSALYLCASSPLGGRTGELFFGEGSRLTVL.